A selection of T cell receptor beta chains follows, all from one sample in a study of metastatic and nonmetastatic thyroid tumors. TCRdb reanalyzed the PCR reads via MiXCR. Of some 30,000 clones in the sample, 10% to 11% are singletons; the top ten hold roughly 16%. Sequencing was carried out using blood. These receptors were obtained from a female donor with papillary thyroid cancer or a benign thyroid nodule (not recorded which). Some clones in this sample may be carry-over from other donors' samples. The CDR3 runs from the conserved cysteine through the conserved F or W. Fields, in order: V gene, J gene, clone size, D gene, CDR3 protein, CDR3 DNA. The D gene is left open where the match is weak. The size field is filled for only some rows; it gives once, few, many or a size class.

>TRBV27|TRBJ2-5|many|TRBD2
CASSRDLAGRETQYF
TGTGCCAGTTCCCGGGACTTAGCGGGGAGAGAGACCCAGTACTTC
>TRBV30|TRBJ1-3|-|-
CAWSVAEYSGNTIYF
TGTGCCTGGAGTGTTGCAGAATACTCTGGAAACACCATATATTTT
>TRBV9|TRBJ1-2|many|-
CASSVVGGDEYGYTF
TGTGCCAGCAGCGTAGTGGGGGGGGACGAATATGGCTACACCTTC
>TRBV6-1|TRBJ2-3|many|-
CASSAGPTDTQYF
TGTGCCAGCAGTGCGGGGCCCACAGATACGCAGTATTTT
>TRBV5-6|TRBJ2-3|many|-
CASSLGGRDLWVDTQYF
TGTGCCAGCAGCTTGGGGGGTAGGGATCTGTGGGTAGATACGCAGTATTTT
>TRBV12-3/TRBV12-4|TRBJ2-3|-|TRBD2
CASSLTTSLSTDTQYF
TGTGCCAGCAGTTTGACGACTAGCTTAAGCACAGATACGCAGTATTTT
>TRBV30|TRBJ2-3|-|TRBD2
CAWSPGIAGGLTDTQYF
TGTGCCTGGAGCCCGGGAATAGCGGGAGGACTCACAGATACGCAGTATTTT
>TRBV10-3|TRBJ2-7|many|-
CAISEKGIEQYF
TGTGCCATCAGTGAAAAGGGAATCGAGCAGTACTTC
>TRBV25-1|TRBJ1-1|-|-
CASSPLQAYTEAFF
TGTGCCAGCAGTCCCCTTCAGGCGTACACTGAAGCTTTCTTT
>TRBV27|TRBJ2-1|many|-
CASRWVGAESSYNEQFF
TGTGCCAGCAGGTGGGTTGGAGCTGAAAGCTCCTACAATGAGCAGTTCTTC
>TRBV20-1|TRBJ2-7|-|-
CSAPVRQEVQYF
TGCAGTGCCCCCGTTCGGCAGGAGGTGCAGTACTTC
>TRBV20-1|TRBJ2-1|many|TRBD2
CSATGEGRYNEQFF
TGCAGTGCTACTGGGGAGGGACGGTACAATGAGCAGTTCTTC
>TRBV28|TRBJ2-1|many|-
CASSPTRFGFNEQFF
TGTGCCAGCAGTCCTACTAGATTTGGGTTTAATGAGCAGTTCTTC
>TRBV6-5|TRBJ2-7|few|-
CASSYSPNSYEQYF
TGTGCCAGCAGTTACTCGCCCAACTCCTACGAGCAGTACTTC
>TRBV24-1|TRBJ1-2|many|TRBD1
CATRGQGFGGYTF
TGTGCCACCCGGGGACAGGGGTTTGGCGGCTACACCTTC
>TRBV12-5|TRBJ2-1|many|-
CASGLVAEQFF
TGTGCTAGTGGTTTGGTGGCTGAGCAGTTCTTC
>TRBV20-1|TRBJ2-1|many|-
CSATRIQVDEQFF
TGCAGTGCTACCAGGATACAGGTTGATGAGCAGTTCTTC
>TRBV7-9|TRBJ1-2|many|-
CASSLASLSLNGYTF
TGTGCCAGCAGCTTAGCCAGCCTGAGTTTGAATGGCTACACCTTC
>TRBV4-3|TRBJ2-7|many|-
CASSQGGKTYEQYF
TGCGCCAGCAGCCAAGGGGGGAAAACCTACGAGCAGTACTTC
>TRBV11-2|TRBJ2-2|many|TRBD1
CASSLQEGAGTGELFF
TGTGCCAGCAGCTTGCAAGAGGGGGCTGGCACCGGGGAGCTGTTTTTT
>TRBV6-2/TRBV6-3|TRBJ2-7|medium-sized|TRBD2
CASSYDGRAAEQYF
TGTGCCAGCAGTTACGACGGGAGGGCCGCCGAGCAGTACTTC
>TRBV20-1|TRBJ2-1|-|TRBD1
CSASRQGREQFF
TGCAGTGCTTCCAGACAGGGCAGGGAGCAGTTCTTC
>TRBV19|TRBJ1-1|-|-
CASTPGGRGWTEALF
TGTGCCAGTACCCCCGGGGGTAGGGGTTGGACTGAAGCTCTCTTT
>TRBV19|TRBJ1-1|-|TRBD1
CASVTTGWNTEAFF
TGTGCCAGTGTTACGACAGGGTGGAACACTGAAGCTTTCTTT
>TRBV6-1|TRBJ1-2|few|-
CASAGLDISAGGYTF
TGTGCCAGCGCCGGGTTGGACATATCAGCAGGGGGCTACACCTTC
>TRBV11-1|TRBJ2-6|many|-
CASSFGPRSGANVLTF
TGTGCCAGCAGCTTCGGGCCTAGATCTGGGGCCAACGTCCTGACTTTC
>TRBV6-5|TRBJ1-2|medium-sized|TRBD1
CASSYTADRATDGYTF
TGTGCCAGCAGTTACACAGCGGACAGGGCGACGGATGGCTACACCTTC
>TRBV28|TRBJ2-3|many|-
CASTAVESTDTQYF
TGTGCCAGCACCGCGGTGGAAAGCACAGATACGCAGTATTTT
>TRBV5-1|TRBJ2-2|-|-
CASSSHFTGELFF
TGCGCCAGCAGCTCACACTTCACCGGGGAGCTGTTTTTT
>TRBV20-1|TRBJ2-3|many|-
CSAPDSLGTDTQYF
TGCAGTGCGCCCGACAGTTTGGGAACTGATACGCAGTATTTT
>TRBV15|TRBJ1-1|many|-
CATSTAFSTEAFF
TGTGCCACCAGCACAGCCTTTAGCACTGAAGCTTTCTTT
>TRBV5-1|TRBJ2-7|many|-
CASSLESSGTGLLEQYF
TGCGCCAGCAGCTTGGAATCTAGCGGGACAGGGCTTTTAGAGCAGTACTTC
>TRBV4-1|TRBJ2-5|few|TRBD2
CASSLTGLAGGATPETQYF
TGCGCCAGCAGCCTAACCGGACTAGCGGGGGGGGCGACCCCAGAGACCCAGTACTTC
>TRBV7-9|TRBJ1-2|many|-
CASSRQSGTLYGYTF
TGTGCCAGCAGTCGCCAATCCGGGACGCTCTATGGCTACACCTTC
>TRBV12-3/TRBV12-4|TRBJ1-2|medium-sized|-
CASSSSLGRVGYGYTF
TGTGCCAGCAGTTCCTCTCTCGGAAGGGTGGGTTATGGCTACACCTTC
>TRBV6-2/TRBV6-3|TRBJ2-2|many|TRBD2
CASSYSRLAGVTGELFF
TGTGCCAGCAGTTACTCGCGACTAGCGGGAGTCACCGGGGAGCTGTTTTTT
>TRBV19|TRBJ2-3|many|TRBD2
CASSMTTSGLQYF
TGTGCCAGTAGTATGACGACTAGCGGCCTCCAGTATTTT
>TRBV14|TRBJ1-6|many|-
CASSLGGSYNSPLHF
TGTGCCAGCAGCCTCGGGGGCTCCTATAATTCACCCCTCCACTTT
>TRBV12-3/TRBV12-4|TRBJ2-1|many|-
CASSPWGAWKDEQFF
TGTGCCAGCAGTCCCTGGGGGGCTTGGAAGGATGAGCAGTTCTTC
>TRBV27|TRBJ1-2|many|TRBD1
CASSLGQAYGYTF
TGTGCCAGCAGTTTAGGACAGGCCTATGGCTACACCTTC
>TRBV29-1|TRBJ2-2|few|TRBD1
CSVEGLGGQGLTGELFF
TGCAGCGTTGAAGGTTTAGGGGGACAGGGGTTAACCGGGGAGCTGTTTTTT
>TRBV27|TRBJ2-4|many|TRBD1
CASMDREDIQYF
TGTGCCAGCATGGACAGGGAAGACATTCAGTACTTC
>TRBV11-3|TRBJ2-7|many|TRBD1
CASSLMGTGVYEQYF
TGTGCCAGCAGCTTAATGGGGACAGGGGTCTACGAGCAGTACTTC
>TRBV20-1|TRBJ2-2|many|TRBD2
CSARVGGRDTGELFF
TGCAGTGCTAGAGTGGGCGGGAGAGACACCGGGGAGCTGTTTTTT
>TRBV6-5|TRBJ1-5|many|-
CASSYGSGRAGNQPQHF
TGTGCCAGCAGTTACGGTTCGGGACGGGCAGGAAATCAGCCCCAGCATTTT
>TRBV7-9|TRBJ1-2|many|-
CASTPQGANYGYTF
TGTGCCAGCACCCCTCAGGGCGCGAACTATGGCTACACCTTC
>TRBV6-5|TRBJ1-2|medium-sized|TRBD1
CASSSSFGTGPARYGYTF
TGTGCCAGCAGTTCCTCCTTCGGGACAGGCCCGGCGAGATATGGCTACACCTTC
>TRBV5-1|TRBJ2-2|many|-
CASSGGTDAVGELFF
TGCGCCAGCAGCGGCGGGACGGATGCTGTAGGGGAGCTGTTTTTT